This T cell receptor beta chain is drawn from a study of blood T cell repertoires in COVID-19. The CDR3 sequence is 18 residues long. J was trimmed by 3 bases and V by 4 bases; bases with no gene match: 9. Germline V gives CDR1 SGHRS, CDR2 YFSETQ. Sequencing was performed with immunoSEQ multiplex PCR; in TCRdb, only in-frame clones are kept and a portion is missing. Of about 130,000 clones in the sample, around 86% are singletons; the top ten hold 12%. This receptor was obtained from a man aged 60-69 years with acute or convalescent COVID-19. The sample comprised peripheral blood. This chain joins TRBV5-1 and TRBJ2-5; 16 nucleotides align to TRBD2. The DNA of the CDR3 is TGCGCCAGCAGCACAGGGACTAGCGGGAGGGTTGGGGAAGAGACCCAGTACTTC. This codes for CASSTGTSGRVGEETQYF.